The 6 T cell receptor beta chains below come from one sample, sequenced in a study of T-cell reconstitution after alpha-beta-depleted transplantation in children. Library preparation (for TCRbeta) was performed with unique molecular identifiers. TCRdb used MiXCR to reprocess the PCR reads, holding one entry per CDR3 protein. The repertoire holds roughly 500,000 distinct CDR3 sequences, with about 30% as singletons. The material was PBMCs from the stem cell graft donor, obtained from the stem cell graft. The receptor set was obtained from a human donor who donated a stem cell graft to a child with aplastic anemia.

The chain joins TRBV18 to TRBJ1-1; D unclear. The ends were cut back, 4 bases at V and 5 bases at J, with 14 bases in the middle. The CDR3 loop spans 14 amino acids. Per the germline V gene, CDR1 is KGHSH and CDR2 is LQKENI. CDR3 sequence (DNA): TGTGCCAGCTCACGTTTAGGGAGTAGGACTGAAGCTTTCTTT. Residues: CASSRLGSRTEAFF.

The V gene is TRBV18, the J gene TRBJ2-1; 7 bases line up with TRBD1. Trimming took 3 bases from V and 5 from J; bases not matched to a gene: 1. CDR3 size: 13 residues. The germline gives CDR1 KGHSH, CDR2 LQKENI. The CDR3 is CASSPGTDNEQFF. In DNA, the CDR3 is TGTGCCAGCTCACCGGGGACAGACAATGAGCAGTTCTTC.

The chain employs TRBV20-1 and TRBJ1-5; D not resolved. CDR3 length: 17 residues. Germline assignment: CDR1 DFQATT and CDR2 SNEGSKA (reference sequence). Deletions cut 2 bases from V and 4 bases from J, with 21 bases between. The CDR3 loop reads CSARPLPGPFFNQPQHF. The CDR3 coding sequence is TGCAGTGCTAGACCTCTACCGGGTCCCTTCTTTAATCAGCCCCAGCATTTT.

The rearrangement joins TRBV19 to TRBJ2-1, with D unclear. V lost 3 bases to trimming and J lost 8 bases, with 14 bases between them. Germline V CDR1 and CDR2: LNHDA, SQIVND (reference sequence). There are 14 residues in the CDR3. Here the CDR3 reads CASSIELSVHEQFF. CDR3 sequence (DNA): TGTGCCAGTAGTATTGAATTGTCAGTCCATGAGCAGTTCTTC.

The chain carries TRBV5-1 and TRBJ2-3; either TRBD1 or TRBD2 may fit D (5 bases each). V lost 5 bases, J lost 3 bases, and 16 bases lay in between. The CDR3 length is 15 residues. Germline lookup yields CDR1 SGHRS and CDR2 YFSETQ. The CDR3 here is CASSVGGRTTDTQYF. The CDR3 nucleotides read TGCGCCAGCAGTGTTGGGGGAAGGACAACAGATACGCAGTATTTT.

The gene calls are TRBV5-1 and TRBJ2-1; the match to TRBD2 covers 11 bases. Germline assignment: CDR1 SGHRS and CDR2 YFSETQ. V shed 3 bases, J shed 5 bases, and the junction held 4 bases outside the gene matches. CDR3 length: 15 residues. In DNA, the CDR3 is TGCGCCAGCAGCTCCACTAGCGGGAGCGACAATGAGCAGTTCTTC. Translation gives CASSSTSGSDNEQFF.